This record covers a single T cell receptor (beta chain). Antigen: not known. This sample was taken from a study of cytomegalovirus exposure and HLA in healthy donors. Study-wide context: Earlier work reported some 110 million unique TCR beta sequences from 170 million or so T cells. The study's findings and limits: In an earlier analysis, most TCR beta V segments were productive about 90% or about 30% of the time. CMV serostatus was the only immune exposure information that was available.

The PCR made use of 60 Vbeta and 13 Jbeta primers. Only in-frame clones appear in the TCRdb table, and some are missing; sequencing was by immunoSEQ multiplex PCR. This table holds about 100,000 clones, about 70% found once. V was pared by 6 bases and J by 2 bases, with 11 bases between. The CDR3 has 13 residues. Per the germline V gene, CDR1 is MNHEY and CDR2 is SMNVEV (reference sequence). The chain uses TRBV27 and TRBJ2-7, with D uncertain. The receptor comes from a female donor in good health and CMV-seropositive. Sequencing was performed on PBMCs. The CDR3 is CASSPRNAYEQYF. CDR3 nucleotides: TGTGCCAGCAGCCCCAGGAACGCCTACGAGCAGTACTTC.